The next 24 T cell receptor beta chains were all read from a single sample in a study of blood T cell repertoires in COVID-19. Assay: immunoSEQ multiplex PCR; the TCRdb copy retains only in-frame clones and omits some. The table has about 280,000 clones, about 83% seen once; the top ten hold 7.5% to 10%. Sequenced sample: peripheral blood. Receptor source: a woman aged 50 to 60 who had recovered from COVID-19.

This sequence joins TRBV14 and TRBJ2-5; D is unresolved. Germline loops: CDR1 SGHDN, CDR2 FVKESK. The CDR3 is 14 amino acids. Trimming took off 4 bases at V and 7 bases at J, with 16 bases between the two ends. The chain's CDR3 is CASSLLATYGTQYF. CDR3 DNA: TGTGCCAGCAGCCTCTTAGCAACCTACGGGACCCAGTACTTC.

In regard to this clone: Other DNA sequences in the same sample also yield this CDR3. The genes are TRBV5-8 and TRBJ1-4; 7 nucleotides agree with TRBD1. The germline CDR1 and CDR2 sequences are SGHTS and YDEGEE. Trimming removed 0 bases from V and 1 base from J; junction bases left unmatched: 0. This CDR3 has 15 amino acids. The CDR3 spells CASSLGQGTNEKLFF. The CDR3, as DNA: TGTGCCAGCAGCTTGGGACAGGGAACTAATGAAAAACTGTTTTTT. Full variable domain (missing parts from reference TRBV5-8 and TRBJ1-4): EAGVTQSPTHLIKTRGQQATLRCSPISGHTSVYWYQQALGLGLQFLLWYDEGEERNRGNFPPRFSGRQFPNYSSELNVNALELEDSALYLCASSLGQGTNEKLFFGSGTQLSVL.

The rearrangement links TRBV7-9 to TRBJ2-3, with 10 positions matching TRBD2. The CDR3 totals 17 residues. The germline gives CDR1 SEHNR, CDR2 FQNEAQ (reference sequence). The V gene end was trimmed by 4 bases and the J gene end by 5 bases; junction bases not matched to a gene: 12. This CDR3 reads CASSSRGSGRALDTQYF. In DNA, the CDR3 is TGTGCCAGCAGCTCAAGGGGCAGCGGGAGGGCTTTAGATACGCAGTATTTT.

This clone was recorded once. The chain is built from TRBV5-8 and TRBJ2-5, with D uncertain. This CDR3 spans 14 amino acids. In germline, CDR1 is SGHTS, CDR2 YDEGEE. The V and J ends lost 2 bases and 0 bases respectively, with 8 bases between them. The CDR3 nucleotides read TGTGCCAGCAGCTTCCCCCCGTACCAAGAGACCCAGTACTTC. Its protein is CASSFPPYQETQYF.

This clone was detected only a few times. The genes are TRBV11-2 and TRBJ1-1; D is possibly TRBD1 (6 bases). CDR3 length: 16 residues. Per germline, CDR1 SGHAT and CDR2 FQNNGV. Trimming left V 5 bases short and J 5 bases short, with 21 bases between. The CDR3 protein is CASSPQGTLRGTEAFF. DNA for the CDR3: TGTGCCAGCAGCCCTCAGGGGACCCTAAGAGGTACTGAAGCTTTCTTT.

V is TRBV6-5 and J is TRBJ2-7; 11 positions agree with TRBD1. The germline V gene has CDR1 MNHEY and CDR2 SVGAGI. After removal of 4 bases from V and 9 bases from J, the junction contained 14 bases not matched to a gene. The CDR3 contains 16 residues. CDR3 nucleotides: TGTGCCAGCAGTTCCCGGGTCGGGACAGGGGGTACCCTGCAGTACTTC. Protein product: CASSSRVGTGGTLQYF.

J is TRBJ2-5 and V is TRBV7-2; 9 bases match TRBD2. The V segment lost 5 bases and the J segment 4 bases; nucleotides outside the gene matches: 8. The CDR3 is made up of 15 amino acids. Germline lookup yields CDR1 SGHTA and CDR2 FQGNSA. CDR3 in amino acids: CASSNRRGGAETQYF. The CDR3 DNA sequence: TGTGCCAGCAGCAATCGGCGGGGGGGAGCAGAGACCCAGTACTTC.

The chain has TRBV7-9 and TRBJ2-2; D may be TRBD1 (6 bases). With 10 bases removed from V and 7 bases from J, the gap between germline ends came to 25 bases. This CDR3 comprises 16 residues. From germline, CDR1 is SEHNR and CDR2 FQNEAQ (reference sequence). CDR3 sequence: CATPPDRSSFGGELFF. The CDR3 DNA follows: TGTGCCACCCCCCCCGACAGGTCTTCTTTTGGCGGGGAGCTGTTTTTT.

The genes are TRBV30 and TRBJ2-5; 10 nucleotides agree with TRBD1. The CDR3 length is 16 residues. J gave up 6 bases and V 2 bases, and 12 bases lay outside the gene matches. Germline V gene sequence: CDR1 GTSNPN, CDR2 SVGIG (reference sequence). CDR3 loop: CAWSLADRGRVKTQYF. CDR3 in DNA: TGTGCCTGGAGTCTTGCTGACAGGGGGCGGGTGAAGACCCAGTACTTC.

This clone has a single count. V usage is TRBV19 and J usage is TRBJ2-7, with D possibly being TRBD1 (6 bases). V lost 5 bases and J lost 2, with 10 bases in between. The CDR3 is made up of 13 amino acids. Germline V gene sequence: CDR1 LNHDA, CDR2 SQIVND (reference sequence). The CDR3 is CASSARGAYEQYF. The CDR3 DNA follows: TGTGCCAGTAGTGCCAGGGGAGCCTACGAGCAGTACTTC.

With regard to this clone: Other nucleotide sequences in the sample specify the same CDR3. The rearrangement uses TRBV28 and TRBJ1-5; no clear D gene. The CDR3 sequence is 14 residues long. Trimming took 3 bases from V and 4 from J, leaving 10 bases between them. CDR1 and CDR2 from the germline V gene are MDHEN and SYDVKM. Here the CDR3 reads CASSLGGSNQPQHF. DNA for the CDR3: TGTGCCAGCAGTTTGGGAGGCTCAAATCAGCCCCAGCATTTT.

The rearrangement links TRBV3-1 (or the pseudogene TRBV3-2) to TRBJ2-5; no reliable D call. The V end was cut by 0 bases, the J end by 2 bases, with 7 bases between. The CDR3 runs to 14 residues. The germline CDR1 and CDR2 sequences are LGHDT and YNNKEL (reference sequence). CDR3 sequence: CASSQDTEQETQYF. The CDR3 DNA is TGTGCCAGCAGCCAAGATACAGAACAAGAGACCCAGTACTTC.

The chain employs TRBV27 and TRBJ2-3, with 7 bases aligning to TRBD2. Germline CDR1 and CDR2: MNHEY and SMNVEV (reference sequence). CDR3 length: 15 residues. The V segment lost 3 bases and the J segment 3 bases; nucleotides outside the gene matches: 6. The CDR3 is CASSLTPGGTDTQYF. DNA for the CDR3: TGTGCCAGCAGTTTGACCCCGGGAGGTACAGATACGCAGTATTTT.

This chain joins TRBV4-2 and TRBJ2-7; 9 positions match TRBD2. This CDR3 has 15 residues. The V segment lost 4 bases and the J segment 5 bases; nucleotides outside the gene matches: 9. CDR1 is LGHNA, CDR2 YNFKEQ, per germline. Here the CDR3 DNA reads TGTGCCAGCAGCCTACTCGGGACTAGCCGTGACGAGCAGTACTTC. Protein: CASSLLGTSRDEQYF.

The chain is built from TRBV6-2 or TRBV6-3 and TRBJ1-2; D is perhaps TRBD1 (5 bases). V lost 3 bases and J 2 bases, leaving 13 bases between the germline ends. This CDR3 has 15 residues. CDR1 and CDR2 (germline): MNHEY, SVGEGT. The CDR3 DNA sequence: TGTGCCAGCAGTTATGGTCAGGGCGACAACTATGGCTACACCTTC. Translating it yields CASSYGQGDNYGYTF.

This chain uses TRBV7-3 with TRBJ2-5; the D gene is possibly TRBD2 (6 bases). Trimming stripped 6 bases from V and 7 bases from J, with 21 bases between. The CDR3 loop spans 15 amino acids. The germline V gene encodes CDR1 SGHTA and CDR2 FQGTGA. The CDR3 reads CASSRPRTNLRTQYF. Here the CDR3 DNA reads TGTGCCAGCAGTCGGCCCCGGACTAACTTGCGGACCCAGTACTTC.

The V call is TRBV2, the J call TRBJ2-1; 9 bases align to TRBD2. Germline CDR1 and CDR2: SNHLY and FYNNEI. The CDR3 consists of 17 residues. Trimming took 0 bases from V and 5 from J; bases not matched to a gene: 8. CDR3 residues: CASSEALLGLANNEQFF. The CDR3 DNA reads TGTGCCAGCAGTGAAGCGCTTTTGGGACTAGCAAACAATGAGCAGTTCTTC.

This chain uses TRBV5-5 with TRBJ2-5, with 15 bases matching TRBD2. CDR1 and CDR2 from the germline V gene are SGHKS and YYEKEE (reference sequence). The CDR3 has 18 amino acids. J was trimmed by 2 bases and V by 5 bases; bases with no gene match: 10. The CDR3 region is CASRAGTSGGMRQETQYF. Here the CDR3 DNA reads TGTGCCAGCAGGGCCGGGACTAGCGGGGGGATGAGGCAAGAGACCCAGTACTTC.

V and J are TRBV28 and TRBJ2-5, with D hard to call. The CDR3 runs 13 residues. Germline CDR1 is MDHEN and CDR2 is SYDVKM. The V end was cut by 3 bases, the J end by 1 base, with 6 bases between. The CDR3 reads CASSFGLQETQYF. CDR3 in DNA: TGTGCCAGCAGTTTTGGCCTCCAAGAGACCCAGTACTTC.

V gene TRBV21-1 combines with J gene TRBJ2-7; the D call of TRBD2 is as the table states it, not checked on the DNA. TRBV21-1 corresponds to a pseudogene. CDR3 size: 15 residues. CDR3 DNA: TGTGCCAGCAGCGCCGGTGGAGCGGTCTCCTACGAGCAGTACTTC. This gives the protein CASSAGGAVSYEQYF.

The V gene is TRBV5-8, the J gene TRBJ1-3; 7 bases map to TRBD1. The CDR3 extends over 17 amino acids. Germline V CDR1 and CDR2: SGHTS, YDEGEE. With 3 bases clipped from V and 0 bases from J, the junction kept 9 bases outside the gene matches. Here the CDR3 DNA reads TGTGCCAGCAGCTCGACTCGACAGGGCGGCTCTGGAAACACCATATATTTT. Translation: CASSSTRQGGSGNTIYF.

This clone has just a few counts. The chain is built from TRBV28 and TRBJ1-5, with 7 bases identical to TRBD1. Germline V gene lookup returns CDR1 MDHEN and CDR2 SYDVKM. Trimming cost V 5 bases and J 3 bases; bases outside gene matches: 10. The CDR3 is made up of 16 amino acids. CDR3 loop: CASSIWTGYNNQPQHF. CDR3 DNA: TGTGCCAGCAGTATCTGGACAGGTTATAACAATCAGCCCCAGCATTTT.

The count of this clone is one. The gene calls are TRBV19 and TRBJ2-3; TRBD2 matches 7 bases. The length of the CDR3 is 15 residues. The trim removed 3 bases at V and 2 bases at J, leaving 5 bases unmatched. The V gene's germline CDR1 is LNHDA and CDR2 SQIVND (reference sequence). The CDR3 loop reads CASSIGGTTTDTQYF. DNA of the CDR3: TGTGCCAGTAGTATCGGGGGGACTACCACAGATACGCAGTATTTT.

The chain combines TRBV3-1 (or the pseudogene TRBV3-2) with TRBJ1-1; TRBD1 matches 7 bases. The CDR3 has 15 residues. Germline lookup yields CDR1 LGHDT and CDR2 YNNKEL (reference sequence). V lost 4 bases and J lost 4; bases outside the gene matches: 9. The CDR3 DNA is TGTGCCAGCAGCCCTACTTCGACAGGGCGCACTGAAGCTTTCTTT. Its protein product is CASSPTSTGRTEAFF.